Below are 20 T cell receptor beta chains sequenced from a single sample in a study of blood T cell repertoires in COVID-19. TCRdb keeps only in-frame clones here, not all; method: immunoSEQ multiplex PCR. The sample has 250,000 to 300,000 clones; approximately 85% are singletons. The sequencing sample was made of PBMCs or T cells enriched from blood (not recorded which). The receptors originated from a woman aged 45 to 65 who had recovered from COVID-19.

This clone was seen just once. The chain uses TRBV7-9 and TRBJ1-4; 9 bases agree with TRBD1. Losses at the gene ends were 2 bases for V and 4 bases for J; bases not matched to a gene: 5. The CDR3 spans 16 residues. From germline, CDR1 is SEHNR and CDR2 FQNEAQ (reference sequence). In nucleotides, the CDR3 is TGTGCCAGCAGCTTAAAGGGACAGGGTCTTAATGAAAAACTGTTTTTT. Translating gives CASSLKGQGLNEKLFF.

The rearrangement joins TRBV27 to TRBJ1-1; D is possibly TRBD1 (6 bases). The V gene lost 5 bases and the J gene lost 11 bases, with 18 bases spanning the gap. This CDR3 comprises 13 residues. CDR1 is MNHEY, CDR2 SMNVEV, per germline (reference sequence). The CDR3 sequence: CASSQGPGVRAFF. As DNA, the CDR3 is TGTGCCAGCAGTCAGGGGCCAGGGGTCCGGGCTTTCTTT.

The V call is TRBV28, the J call TRBJ1-5; TRBD1 matches 9 bases. Trimming took 4 bases from V and 4 from J; bases not matched to a gene: 5. This CDR3 is built from 15 residues. Germline-derived CDR1 and CDR2 are MDHEN and SYDVKM. CDR3: CASSYRGLSNQPQHF. CDR3 DNA sequence: TGTGCCAGCAGTTACAGGGGGCTGAGTAATCAGCCCCAGCATTTT.

This sequence joins TRBV2 and TRBJ2-3, with 7 bases identical to TRBD2. Per germline, CDR1 SNHLY and CDR2 FYNNEI. This CDR3 has 16 residues. V dropped 1 base and J dropped 6; count of bases not matched to a gene: 10. The CDR3 loop reads CASSEGGLGASDTQYF. CDR3 bases: TGTGCCAGCAGTGAAGGCGGACTAGGGGCTTCGGATACGCAGTATTTT.

The chain uses TRBV19 and TRBJ2-2, with TRBD2 as a possible D gene (6 bases). Between the trimmed V and J ends, which lost 2 bases and 6 bases, there was a span of 13 bases. Germline values: CDR1 LNHDA, CDR2 SQIVND (reference sequence). This CDR3 is built from 15 residues. CDR3 nucleotides: TGTGCCAGTAGTATACCAGCGGGTCGGGCCGGGGAGCTGTTTTTT. This gives the protein CASSIPAGRAGELFF.

The gene calls are TRBV28 and TRBJ1-4; 9 nucleotides align to TRBD1. J was trimmed by 8 bases and V by 5 bases; bases with no gene match: 6. The CDR3 length is 14 residues. Looked up from germline, CDR1 is MDHEN and CDR2 is SYDVKM. The CDR3 region is CASSGTGMKEKLFF. CDR3 coding DNA: TGTGCCAGCAGTGGGACAGGGATGAAGGAAAAACTGTTTTTT.

The chain carries TRBV7-8 and TRBJ2-7; perhaps TRBD1 as D (6 bases). The CDR3 has 13 residues. CDR1 and CDR2 (germline): SGHVS, FQNEAQ. V shed 4 bases and J shed 4 bases, with 11 bases lying between them. The CDR3 DNA follows: TGTGCCAGCAGCTCTTACAGGGTTTACGAGCAGTACTTC. Its translation: CASSSYRVYEQYF.

V is TRBV9 and J is TRBJ2-1, with D perhaps TRBD1 (5 bases). Germline V gives CDR1 SGDLS, CDR2 YYNGEE. The V end was cut by 5 bases, the J end by 0 bases, with 12 bases between. The CDR3 length is 15 residues. Written as DNA, the CDR3 is TGTGCCAGCAGTGGGGCGGTCAGCTCCTACAATGAGCAGTTCTTC. Encoded protein: CASSGAVSSYNEQFF.

This clone appeared a single time. The V call is TRBV19, the J call TRBJ2-2; a possible D gene is TRBD1 (5 bases). The CDR3 totals 15 residues. Looked up from germline, CDR1 is LNHDA and CDR2 is SQIVND (reference sequence). Trimming left V 3 bases short and J 6 bases short, with 14 bases between. CDR3 coding DNA: TGTGCCAGTAGTATCCCCTCCAGGGTTCCCGGGGAGCTGTTTTTT. Residues: CASSIPSRVPGELFF. Variable domain in full (rest from reference TRBV19 and TRBJ2-2): DGGITQSPKYLFRKEGQNVTLSCEQNLNHDAMYWYRQDPGQGLRLIYYSQIVNDFQKGDIAEGYSVSREKKESFPLTVTSAQKNPTAFYLCASSIPSRVPGELFFGEGSRLTVL.

In its sample, this clone was seen a few times. This chain connects TRBV10-2 to TRBJ1-1, with D maybe TRBD1 (5 bases). The CDR3 length is 14 residues. V was cut by 2 bases and J by 1 base, with 8 bases left in between. Germline V gene lookup returns CDR1 WSHSY and CDR2 SAAADI. The CDR3 reads CASSEGHTNTEAFF. CDR3 nucleotide sequence: TGCGCCAGCAGTGAGGGACATACGAACACTGAAGCTTTCTTT.

This clone was seen a few times. The chain has TRBV2 and TRBJ2-5; D gene uncertain. CDR3 length: 13 amino acids. Germline lookup yields CDR1 SNHLY and CDR2 FYNNEI. V gave up 6 bases and J gave up 2 bases, with 10 bases separating them. CDR3 amino acids: CASRETLQETQYF. The DNA of the CDR3 is TGTGCCAGCAGGGAGACGCTACAAGAGACCCAGTACTTC.

This clone was counted once. For the CDR3, the DNA is TGTGCCAGCAGTGAACTTTGGCGGGATAAGGCCTACGAGCAGTACTTC. Its translation is CASSELWRDKAYEQYF. This chain uses TRBV2 with TRBJ2-7; perhaps TRBD2 as D (6 bases). This CDR3 is built from 16 residues. Trimming shortened V by 2 bases and J by 2 bases, and 16 bases separated the two germline ends. Germline-derived CDR1 and CDR2 are SNHLY and FYNNEI. The full variable domain, completed using reference TRBV2 and TRBJ2-7, is EPEVTQTPSHQVTQMGQEVILRCVPISNHLYFYWYRQILGQKVEFLVSFYNNEISEKSEIFDDQFSVERPDGSNFTLKIRSTKLEDSAMYFCASSELWRDKAYEQYFGPGTRLTVT.

This clone occurred once. The chain links TRBV30 to TRBJ2-3; D ambiguous. The ends were cut back, 3 bases at V and 6 bases at J, with 13 bases in the middle. CDR3 size: 13 residues. The germline CDR1 and CDR2 sequences are GTSNPN and SVGIG (reference sequence). The DNA for the CDR3 is TGTGCCTGGAGCCCCTCGCCACAGGATACGCAGTATTTT. Its translation: CAWSPSPQDTQYF.

The J gene is TRBJ2-1, the V gene TRBV7-9; D gene unclear. The length of the CDR3 is 14 residues. Germline CDR1 is SEHNR and CDR2 is FQNEAQ (reference sequence). V was cut by 0 bases and J by 6 bases, with 9 bases left in between. The CDR3 is CASSLAQLPNEQFF. For the CDR3, the DNA is TGTGCCAGCAGCTTAGCGCAACTTCCCAATGAGCAGTTCTTC.

The V gene is TRBV5-5, the J gene TRBJ1-2, with D hard to call. V was trimmed by 0 bases and J by 4 bases, leaving 16 bases between them. This CDR3 contains 16 residues. Germline V gives CDR1 SGHKS, CDR2 YYEKEE (reference sequence). CDR3 in DNA: TGTGCCAGCAGCTTGGCGCTCGAGGGATCCATCTATGGCTACACCTTC. Translated, it gives CASSLALEGSIYGYTF.

The rearrangement joins TRBV27 to TRBJ2-1; the D gene is possibly TRBD2 (5 bases). The CDR3 covers 15 residues. Deletions cut 6 bases from V and 2 bases from J, with 14 bases between. Germline CDR1 is MNHEY and CDR2 is SMNVEV (reference sequence). CDR3 bases: TGTGCCAGCAGGAGTAGCGCCGTAACCTACAATGAGCAGTTCTTC. Translated, it gives CASRSSAVTYNEQFF.

V is TRBV19 and J is TRBJ1-2; 7 nucleotides align to TRBD1. The CDR3 sequence is 13 residues long. From germline, CDR1 is LNHDA and CDR2 SQIVND (reference sequence). J gave up 7 bases and V 5 bases, and 7 bases lay outside the gene matches. The CDR3 here is CASSHRTGAGYTF. CDR3 coding DNA: TGTGCCAGTAGTCACAGGACAGGTGCTGGCTACACCTTC.

This chain links TRBV27 with TRBJ2-7; 9 bases map to TRBD1. This CDR3 is built from 19 residues. J was trimmed by 5 bases and V by 1 base; bases with no gene match: 18. The germline gives CDR1 MNHEY, CDR2 SMNVEV (reference sequence). The CDR3: CASSLWGQGVSGIGHEQYF. CDR3 DNA sequence: TGTGCCAGCAGTTTATGGGGACAGGGAGTCAGCGGGATCGGCCACGAGCAGTACTTC.

CDR3 in DNA: TGTGCCAGCAGCATCAGCGAGACCCAAGAGACCCAGTACTTC. Its translation is CASSISETQETQYF. The V gene is TRBV11-1, the J gene TRBJ2-5; no firm D call. CDR3 size: 14 residues. Germline values: CDR1 SGHAT, CDR2 FQDESV (reference sequence). The V end was cut by 5 bases, the J end by 1 base, with 11 bases between.

The chain employs TRBV2 and TRBJ1-5, with 8 bases that match TRBD1. The V gene end was trimmed by 4 bases and the J gene end by 4 bases; junction bases not matched to a gene: 3. CDR3 length: 14 residues. Germline CDR1 and CDR2: SNHLY and FYNNEI. CDR3 coding DNA: TGTGCCAGCAGTGTGCAGGGGGCTAATCAGCCCCAGCATTTT. Protein product: CASSVQGANQPQHF.